This T cell receptor beta chain is drawn from a study of T cell repertoires in cytomegalovirus infection. As for the study in general: HLA-C-restricted CMV epitopes, recently identified, and well-studied HLA-B-restricted ones were used by the study. TCR beta signatures that were public indicated CMV infection and matching HLA type.

TCRdb analysed the reads with MiXCR anew, one entry per CDR3 protein. The sample records 680,000 or so distinct CDR3 sequences, approximately 33% being singletons. The CDR3 is 14 residues long. V dropped 11 bases and J dropped 7; count of bases not matched to a gene: 15. Study-level findings and limits: The study found HLA-C-restricted CMV-specific TCR beta clonotypes dominating the ex vivo response.

This clonotype was seen repeatedly, ten times or more. The antigen remains unidentified. V is TRBV12-3 or TRBV12-4 and J is TRBJ2-3; TRBD2 matches at 7 bases. The sample was cultured PBMCs, taken from culture after CMV antigen stimulation. The receptor was derived from a human donor in good health (CMV status not recorded). Some clones in this sample may be carry-over from other donors' samples. The CDR3 nucleotides read TGTGCCTCAGCCAGTAGCGGGCCGCCGAATACGCAGTATTTT. Its protein is CASASSGPPNTQYF.